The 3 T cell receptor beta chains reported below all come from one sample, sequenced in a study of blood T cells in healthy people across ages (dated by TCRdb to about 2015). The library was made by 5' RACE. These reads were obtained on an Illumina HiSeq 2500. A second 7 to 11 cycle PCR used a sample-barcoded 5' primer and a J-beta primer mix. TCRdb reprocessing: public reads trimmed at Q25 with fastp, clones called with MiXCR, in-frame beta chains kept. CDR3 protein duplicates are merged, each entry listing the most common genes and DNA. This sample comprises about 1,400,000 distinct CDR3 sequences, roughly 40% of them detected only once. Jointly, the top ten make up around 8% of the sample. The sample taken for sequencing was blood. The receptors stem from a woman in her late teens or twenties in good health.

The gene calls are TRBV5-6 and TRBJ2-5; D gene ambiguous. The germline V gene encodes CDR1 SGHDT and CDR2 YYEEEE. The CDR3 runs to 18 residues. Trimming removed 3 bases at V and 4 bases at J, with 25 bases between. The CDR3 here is CASSSRFLVSQERETQYF. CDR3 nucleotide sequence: TGTGCCAGCAGCTCACGTTTCCTAGTATCTCAGGAACGAGAGACCCAGTACTTC. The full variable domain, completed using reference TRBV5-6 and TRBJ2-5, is DAGVTQSPTHLIKTRGQQVTLRCSPKSGHDTVSWYQQALGQGPQFIFQYYEEEERQRGNFPDRFSGHQFPNYSSELNVNALLLGDSALYLCASSSRFLVSQERETQYFGPGTRLLVL.

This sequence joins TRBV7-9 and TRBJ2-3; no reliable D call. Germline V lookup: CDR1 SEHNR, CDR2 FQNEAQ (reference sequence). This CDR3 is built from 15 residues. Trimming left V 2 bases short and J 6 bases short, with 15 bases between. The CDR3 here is CASSLYQTSKDTQYF. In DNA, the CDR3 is TGTGCCAGCAGCTTATACCAAACATCTAAGGATACGCAGTATTTT.

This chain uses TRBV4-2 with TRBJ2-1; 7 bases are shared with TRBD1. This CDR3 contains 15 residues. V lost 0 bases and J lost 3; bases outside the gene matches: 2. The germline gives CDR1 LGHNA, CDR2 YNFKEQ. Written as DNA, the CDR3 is TGTGCCAGCAGCCAAGACAGGGACAGCTACAATGAGCAGTTCTTC. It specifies CASSQDRDSYNEQFF.